This is a list of T cell receptor beta chains from one sample in a study of T-cell memory formation after mild COVID-19. TCRdb reprocessed the 5' RACE reads with MiXCR, giving one entry per CDR3 protein. Here the sample spans around 35,000 distinct CDR3 sequences, approximately 7.7% being singletons. The sample was PBMCs or a T cell subset sorted from them (not recorded which). These receptors were obtained from a man aged 18-30 years who had mild COVID-19 (a few samples of this study predate the infection). Cell type and time point are not known. Each CDR3 is given with its conserved first and last residue.

TRBV24-1	CATSDVYGYTF
TRBV3-1	CASSQQTGNTQYF
TRBV29-1	CSVSRGTAKGDQPQHF
TRBV4-3	CASSPGSSSYNEQFF
TRBV6-5	CASSPGGRYGYTF
TRBV18	CASSPIGTGGSGNTIYF
TRBV6-2/TRBV6-3	CASSRGGDTDTQYF
TRBV5-1	CASSRGDRDRAGGYTF
TRBV6-4	CASSASGGDSTDTQYF
TRBV6-4	CASSASGGSTDTQYF
TRBV4-2	CASSQLAQSYNEQFF
TRBV7-9	CASSARTSGDTQYF
TRBV7-6	CASSLGGADEQFF
TRBV7-2	CASSSRGSTDTQYF
TRBV5-1	CASSIGQNFVKNIQYF
TRBV7-2	CASSLGMGTEAFF
TRBV10-3	CATDGGYEQYF
TRBV3-1	CASSHSHNNEQFF
TRBV10-3	CAITPTGKETQYF
TRBV18	CASSPQGAYNEQFF
TRBV7-9	CASSLWQNEKLFF
TRBV7-9	CASSYVAGADSYGYTF
TRBV27	CASSLGAGLNTEAFF
TRBV18	CASSRTEGFRNSPLHF
TRBV7-7	CASSHDRVRETQYF
TRBV5-1	CASSFLQGANEKLFF